This T cell receptor (beta chain) was retrieved from a study of technical replicates of blood from a handful of donors. The V segment lost 9 bases and the J segment 6 bases; nucleotides outside the gene matches: 19. The CDR3 has 17 amino acids. Per the germline V gene, CDR1 is MNHEY and CDR2 is SMNVEV (reference sequence). Measured with immunoSEQ multiplex PCR; TCRdb has only the in-frame clones, and not every one. The sample has 9,500 to 15,000 clones, around 91% seen once. The sequence was obtained from a human donor in good health. The source material was PBMCs. The V call is TRBV27, the J call TRBJ1-2; 10 bases align to TRBD1. This CDR3 is CARRLRDRGRRRDGYTF. The CDR3 nucleotides are TGTGCCAGACGTCTTAGGGACAGGGGCCGTCGTAGAGATGGCTACACCTTC.